Described below is a single T cell receptor beta chain sequence and its context. The sample belongs to a study of T cell changes during pregnancy in multiple sclerosis. Germline CDR1 SGHNT, CDR2 YYREEE (reference sequence). The junction had 10 bases not matched to a gene; V was cut back by 4 bases and J by 4 bases. The CDR3 is 16 residues long. Here immunoSEQ multiplex PCR was the method, and the copy in TCRdb shows in-frame clones only, minus some. The repertoire holds nearly 25,000 clones, with 88% as singletons. V and J are TRBV5-4 and TRBJ2-1; TRBD2 agrees at 8 bases. The clonotype was recovered from a female donor in good health, enrolled as a control in a pregnancy study. The sequenced sample was CD4+ T cells from peripheral blood mononuclear cells, obtained in the first trimester of pregnancy. In DNA, the CDR3 is TGTGCCAGCAGCCGCCCGGCTAGCGGGTTTTACAATGAGCAGTTCTTC. Translation gives CASSRPASGFYNEQFF.